This T cell receptor beta chain was captured in a study of a mutant IDH1 vaccine in newly diagnosed glioma. Study details: Former treatment meant radiotherapy, temozolomide, or both; the majority had gotten both. Study-wide points: Pseudoprogression looked unconnected to shifts in top peripheral T cell clonotypes. Around 93% of patients showed vaccine-induced immune responses across multiple MHC alleles.

Trimming stripped 4 bases from V and 5 bases from J, with 12 bases between. The CDR3 runs 14 residues. Germline V gives CDR1 SGHDT, CDR2 YYEEEE. On this clone itself: No antigen is known for it.

Libraries were prepared by immunoSEQ multiplex PCR; TCRdb keeps only in-frame clonotypes and omits some of them. The table shows tens of thousands of clones, with approximately 80% occurring only once. The time point here: week 35, safety follow-up. One vaccine dose held 300 ug of mutant IDH1 20-mer peptide and came with topical imiquimod. The clonotype originates from a man aged 35-49 years with glioma. The chain uses TRBV5-6 and TRBJ2-2; possible D gene TRBD1, 5 bases. This specimen consisted of PBMCs, obtained from a glioma patient whose treatment included an IDH1 peptide vaccine. As DNA, the CDR3 is TGTGCCAGCAGCCACAGGCCGGCGACCGGGGAGCTGTTTTTT. Residues: CASSHRPATGELFF.